This passage covers 11 T cell receptor beta chains from one sample sequenced in a study of CD8 T cells in Susac syndrome (dated by TCRdb to the late 2010s). Library preparation used the immunoSEQ multiplex PCR assay. RNA was extracted using the RNeasy kit, and roughly 0.5 to 1 microgram was reverse transcribed with random hexamers. The raw public data were reprocessed by TCRdb itself: fastp quality trimming at Q25, MiXCR clonotype calling, in-frame beta chains only. One record per CDR3 amino acid sequence lists the most common genes and DNA. The sample table holds approximately 120,000 distinct CDR3 sequences, of which 90% to 95% were seen once. 0.24% of the sample is held by the ten biggest clonotypes. The sequenced material came from CD8+ T cells from PBMCs. The source is a human donor with multiple sclerosis.

The DNA for the CDR3 is TGTGCCAGCAGCCCCCTGGCGGGAGGACTCAATGAGCAGTTCTTC. Its translation is CASSPLAGGLNEQFF. This rearrangement joins TRBV3-1 to TRBJ2-1; TRBD2 agrees at 8 bases. The CDR3 extends over 15 amino acids. Germline lookup yields CDR1 LGHDT and CDR2 YNNKEL (reference sequence). V gave up 4 bases and J gave up 6 bases; unmatched junction bases: 8.

This clonotype was counted a few times. This rearrangement joins TRBV29-1 to TRBJ2-7, with a weak D call TRBD2 (6 bases). Germline values: CDR1 SQVTM, CDR2 ANQGSEA. Trimming pared 6 bases from V and 7 bases from J, leaving 16 bases between. The CDR3 totals 12 residues. The CDR3 coding sequence is TGCAGCGTCGACGGGAGTCTAGGGGAGCAGTACTTC. Encoded protein: CSVDGSLGEQYF.

The chain employs TRBV12-3 or TRBV12-4 and TRBJ2-7; D is ambiguous. With 3 bases removed from V and 7 bases from J, the gap between germline ends came to 13 bases. The CDR3 contains 13 residues. CDR3: CASSFGSVGEQYF. Written as DNA, the CDR3 is TGTGCCAGCAGTTTCGGGTCAGTGGGGGAGCAGTACTTC.

The genes are TRBV10-3 and TRBJ2-3; the match to TRBD2 covers 7 bases. Per germline, CDR1 ENHRY and CDR2 SYGVKD. CDR3 size: 16 residues. With V trimmed by 3 bases and J by 6 bases, 12 bases remained unmatched. Here the CDR3 DNA reads TGTGCCATCAGTGAAATTGGGGCGGGAGTTGGTGATACGCAGTATTTT. Protein sequence: CAISEIGAGVGDTQYF.

This chain uses TRBV4-1 with TRBJ2-1; the D gene could be TRBD1 or TRBD2 (5 bases each). The CDR3 has 14 amino acids. Germline V gene lookup returns CDR1 MGHRA and CDR2 YSYEKL. The V end lost 0 bases, the J end lost 7 bases, and 10 bases lay between the germline ends. The CDR3 coding sequence is TGCGCCAGCAGCCAAGAAGAGGGGCGGAATGAGCAGTTCTTC. Translating it yields CASSQEEGRNEQFF.

The V and J genes are TRBV5-1 and TRBJ1-1; the D gene is possibly TRBD1 (6 bases). Germline CDR1 reads SGHRS; CDR2 reads YFSETQ. The CDR3 runs to 14 residues. Trimming cost V 2 bases and J 4 bases, with 12 bases left between them. This chain's CDR3 is CASSLGGGITEAFF. DNA of the CDR3: TGCGCCAGCAGCTTAGGAGGGGGTATCACTGAAGCTTTCTTT.

This rearrangement joins TRBV9 to TRBJ2-7; 11 bases agree with TRBD2. This CDR3 is built from 17 residues. CDR1 is SGDLS and CDR2 is YYNGEE in the germline V gene. The J segment lost 2 bases and the V segment lost 0 bases, leaving 7 bases of the junction unmatched. CDR3 nucleotides: TGTGCCAGCAGCGTAGGGTCCGGGACTAGCGGTACCTACGAGCAGTACTTC. It specifies CASSVGSGTSGTYEQYF.

The chain combines TRBV5-1 with TRBJ2-2, with TRBD1 identical over 8 bases. V gave up 4 bases and J gave up 0 bases; unmatched junction bases: 5. This CDR3 spans 16 amino acids. Germline assignment: CDR1 SGHRS and CDR2 YFSETQ. In nucleotides, the CDR3 is TGCGCCAGCAGCATTGGACAGGGCACGAACACCGGGGAGCTGTTTTTT. Encoded protein: CASSIGQGTNTGELFF.

This rearrangement joins TRBV3-1 to TRBJ1-2; no reliable D call. The germline CDR1 and CDR2 sequences are LGHDT and YNNKEL (reference sequence). The V gene lost 2 bases and the J gene lost 4 bases, with 8 bases spanning the gap. The CDR3 loop spans 13 amino acids. The CDR3: CASSQISSYGYTF. The CDR3 coding sequence is TGTGCCAGCAGCCAAATATCCAGCTATGGCTACACCTTC. The variable domain in full, with the rest retrieved from reference TRBV3-1 and TRBJ1-2, is DTAVSQTPKYLVTQMGNDKSIKCEQNLGHDTMYWYKQDSKKFLKIMFSYNNKELIINETVPNRFSPKSPDKAHLNLHINSLELGDSAVYFCASSQISSYGYTFGSGTRLTVV.

The gene calls are TRBV12-3 or TRBV12-4 and TRBJ2-2, with TRBD1 matching over 9 bases. This CDR3 has 18 amino acids. V trimming: 9 bases; J trimming: 7 bases; junction bases outside the gene matches: 21. Here the CDR3 DNA reads TGTGCCAGTTCCCCCCTGCCGAGACAGGGGGGATCGAGCGGGGAGCTGTTTTTT. This sequence encodes CASSPLPRQGGSSGELFF.

This clonotype was found once. The genes are TRBV28 and TRBJ2-2; TRBD2 is a possible D gene (5 bases). Looked up from germline, CDR1 is MDHEN and CDR2 is SYDVKM. The germline V and J ends were trimmed by 5 bases and 6 bases, with 10 bases remaining between them. The CDR3 sequence is 13 residues long. The CDR3 here is CASSLAQSGELFF. The CDR3 DNA reads as TGTGCCAGCAGTCTAGCCCAATCCGGGGAGCTGTTTTTT.